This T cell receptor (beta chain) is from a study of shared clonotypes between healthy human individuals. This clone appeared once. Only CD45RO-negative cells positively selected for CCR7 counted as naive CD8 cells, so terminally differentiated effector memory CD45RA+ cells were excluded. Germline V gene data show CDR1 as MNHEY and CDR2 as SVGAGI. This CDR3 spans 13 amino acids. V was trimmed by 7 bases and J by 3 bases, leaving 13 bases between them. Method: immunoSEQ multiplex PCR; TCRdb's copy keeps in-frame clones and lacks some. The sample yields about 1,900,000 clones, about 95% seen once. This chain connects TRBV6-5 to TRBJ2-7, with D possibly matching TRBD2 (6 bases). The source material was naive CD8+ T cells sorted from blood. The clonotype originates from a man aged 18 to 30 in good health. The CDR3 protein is CASKGTGDYEQYF. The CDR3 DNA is TGTGCCAGCAAGGGGACGGGGGACTACGAGCAGTACTTC.